A single sample is the source of the 21 T cell receptor beta chains below, sequenced in a study of blood T cell repertoires in acute mononucleosis. Study-wide points: GLC-BM selection appeared to involve both TCR alpha and beta chains.

The time point denotes: convalescence about 6 months (5-8 months) after acute presentation (visit 7). Only in-frame clones appear in the TCRdb table, and some are missing; sequencing was by immunoSEQ multiplex PCR. The sample yields approximately 1,500 clones, under 30% seen once. The specimen comprised EBV GLC epitope tetramer+ CD8+ T cells sorted from PBMCs, sampled during convalescence from infectious mononucleosis. As to subset: CD8 T cells binding tetramer with EBV BMLF1 280-288 peptide (GLC-BM). Receptors originate from a young woman with infectious mononucleosis caused by EBV.

In regard to this clone: This probably arose from a read error, given a far larger clone one base away. The chain joins TRBV5-1 to TRBJ2-7; 7 nucleotides align to TRBD1. Trimming cost V 3 bases and J 2 bases; bases outside gene matches: 5. Germline-derived CDR1 and CDR2 are SGHRS and YFSETQ. The CDR3 contains 14 residues. The CDR3 DNA reads as TGCGCCAGCAGCTCACCGGGACAGACCTACGAGCAGTACTTC. Translating gives CASSSPGQTYEQYF.

This clone was observed many times. This chain connects TRBV11-2 to TRBJ2-1; TRBD2 agrees at 7 bases. The CDR3 runs to 16 residues. CDR1 is SGHAT, CDR2 FQNNGV, per germline. Germline trimming cut 5 bases from V and 4 bases from J; bases unmatched to any gene: 11. The CDR3 reads CASSPLVGGRYNEQFF. The DNA of the CDR3 is TGTGCCAGCAGCCCTCTAGTTGGCGGGAGATACAATGAGCAGTTCTTC.

This clone was seen once. V gene TRBV29-1 combines with J gene TRBJ2-3, with no clear D. Trimming removed 1 base from V and 1 base from J, with 6 bases in between. Germline V gene lookup returns CDR1 SQVTM and CDR2 ANQGSEA. This CDR3 is built from 13 residues. The chain's CDR3 is CSVEGARTDTQYF. The CDR3 nucleotides are TGCAGCGTTGAAGGGGCCCGCACAGATACGCAGTATTTT.

This clone has ten or more counts. CDR3 coding DNA: TGTGCCAGCGAGCTCTGGACAGGGCATAGCTCCTACAATGAGCAGTTCTTC. Amino acid sequence: CASELWTGHSSYNEQFF. The rearrangement uses TRBV6-4 and TRBJ2-1; TRBD1 matches at 8 bases. V dropped 8 bases and J dropped 0; count of bases not matched to a gene: 12. Per the germline V gene, CDR1 is MRHNA and CDR2 is SNTAGT. CDR3 length: 17 amino acids.

This clone was observed many times. A much larger clone is a single base away; this may be a read error. The chain is built from TRBV7-3 and TRBJ2-7; D uncertain. CDR1 is SGHTA, CDR2 FQGTGA, per germline. The CDR3 is 11 residues long. The V end was cut by 4 bases, the J end by 3 bases, with 4 bases between. CDR3 protein: CASSWNYEQYF. Here the CDR3 DNA reads TGTGCCAGCAGCTGGAACTACGAGCAGTACTTC.

With regard to this clone: A read error may be the cause here, since a much bigger clone is one base away. This CDR3 is also generated by other DNA sequences in the sample. The chain carries TRBV23-1 and TRBJ1-2; 10 bases agree with TRBD1. TRBV23-1 is an ORF; its function is uncertain. The CDR3 consists of 15 residues. The CDR3 nucleotides are TGCGCCAGCAGTCAACGCGACAGGGGGCCCACTATGGCTACCTTT. It is translated as CASSQRDRGPTMATF.

The sample holds a few counts of this clone. The CDR3 nucleotides are TGTGCCAGCAGCCAAGATTTAGGGGGCGATCAGCCCCAGCATTTT. Residues: CASSQDLGGDQPQHF. The J gene is TRBJ1-5, the V gene TRBV4-2, with TRBD1 matching 7 bases. Per the germline V gene, CDR1 is LGHNA and CDR2 is YNFKEQ. V lost 0 bases, J lost 5 bases, and 4 bases stayed unmatched. There are 15 residues in the CDR3.

Points on this clone: A far bigger clonotype differs at one base, so this is likely a read error. The chain carries TRBV29-1 and TRBJ1-1, with TRBD1 matching 8 bases. V lost 6 bases and J lost 1; bases outside the gene matches: 4. Germline V gene lookup returns CDR1 SQVTM and CDR2 ANQGSEA. The CDR3 runs 13 residues. The CDR3: CSVEGQANTEAFF. The DNA for the CDR3 is TGCAGCGTGGAGGGACAGGCGAACACTGAAGCTTTCTTT.

CDR3 amino acids: CSVGGQANTEYFF. In nucleotides, the CDR3 is TGCAGCGTGGGGGGACAGGCGAACACTGAATATTTCTTT. This chain joins TRBV29-1 and TRBJ1-1; 8 bases line up with TRBD1. The germline CDR1 and CDR2 sequences are SQVTM and ANQGSEA. This CDR3 contains 13 residues. The ends lost 6 bases at V and 13 bases at J; junction bases unmatched: 16.

This clone was observed at least ten times. The V gene is TRBV7-2, the J gene TRBJ2-7, with no clear D. The CDR3 covers 11 residues. Trimming pared 4 bases from V and 3 bases from J, leaving 4 bases between. Germline CDR1 SGHTA, CDR2 FQGNSA. Here the CDR3 reads CASSWNYEQYF. DNA of the CDR3: TGTGCCAGCAGCTGGAACTACGAGCAGTACTTC.

In this sample, this clone turned up a few times. A read error is the likely source, as a far larger clone sits one nucleotide away. The rearrangement joins TRBV5-6 to TRBJ2-5; no definite D call. With the DNA end fitting TRBJ2-7 better, the J assignment may be wrong. The CDR3 spans 11 residues. Germline assignment: CDR1 SGHDT and CDR2 YYEEEE. The CDR3 bases are TGTGCCAGCAGCTGGAACTACGAGCAGTACTTC. This sequence encodes CASSWNYEQYF.

This clone was detected only a few times. This probably arose from a read error, given a far larger clone one base away. The chain employs TRBV29-1 and TRBJ2-7, with D possibly being TRBD1 or TRBD2 (6 bases each). The CDR3 covers 13 residues. Germline V gene lookup returns CDR1 SQVTM and CDR2 ANQGSEA. Trimming left V 4 bases short and J 2 bases short, with 12 bases between. The CDR3 coding sequence is TGCAGCGTTGTGGGGGGCGAAGCCTACGAGCAGTACTTC. The encoded protein is CSVVGGEAYEQYF.

The sample holds a few counts of this clone. A read error likely explains this, since a far larger clone differs by one base. The same CDR3 arises from other DNA sequences in this sample as well. V is TRBV29-1 and J is TRBJ2-3; D may correspond to TRBD1 or TRBD2 (5 bases each). V lost 4 bases to trimming and J lost 1 base, with 9 bases between them. Germline V gives CDR1 SQVTM, CDR2 ANQGSEA. CDR3 size: 13 residues. The CDR3 loop reads CSVAGTRTDTQYF. CDR3 in DNA: TGCAGCGTTGCAGGGACCCGCACAGATACGCAGTATTTT.

This clone occurred many times. The rearrangement joins TRBV7-2 to TRBJ1-2; D perhaps matches TRBD1 (5 bases). The CDR3 length is 14 residues. CDR1 and CDR2 (germline): SGHTA, FQGNSA. The germline V and J ends were trimmed by 6 bases and 4 bases, with 15 bases remaining between them. The CDR3 loop is CASSEASGSYGYTF. DNA of the CDR3: TGTGCCAGCAGTGAAGCGTCAGGGTCCTATGGCTACACCTTC.

In its sample, this clone was seen a few times. The rearrangement links TRBV7-2 to TRBJ2-3; 13 bases match TRBD2. From germline, CDR1 is SGHTA and CDR2 FQGNSA. V gave up 10 bases and J gave up 5 bases; unmatched junction bases: 12. The CDR3 consists of 16 residues. The CDR3 is CAISYPGTSGKDTQYF. CDR3 nucleotide sequence: TGTGCCATCAGTTACCCCGGGACTAGCGGGAAAGATACGCAGTATTTT.

The V and J genes are TRBV4-2 and TRBJ2-1, with 7 bases lining up with TRBD2. This CDR3 comprises 17 residues. CDR1 and CDR2 (germline): LGHNA, YNFKEQ. Trimming removed 4 bases from V and 4 bases from J; junction bases left unmatched: 13. CDR3 amino acids: CASSPPDSGLVYNEQFF. Written as DNA, the CDR3 is TGTGCCAGCAGCCCCCCGGACTCCGGACTAGTTTACAATGAGCAGTTCTTC.

Note on this clone: The junction departs from germline at one end; a sequencing error may be responsible. The chain uses TRBV29-1 and TRBJ1-1; 8 nucleotides line up with TRBD1. Germline V gene sequence: CDR1 SQVTM, CDR2 ANQGSEA. The CDR3 extends over 13 amino acids. The CDR3, as DNA: TGCAGCGTGTGGGGACAGGCTAACACTGAATCTTTCTTT. It yields the protein CSVWGQANTESFF.

This clone was counted only a few times. With a far larger clone one base away, a read error is the likely cause. Other DNA sequences in this specimen translate into the identical CDR3. The chain links TRBV4-3 to TRBJ2-1; perhaps TRBD2 as D (6 bases). Trimming removed 4 bases at V and 0 bases at J, with 16 bases between. The germline V gene has CDR1 LGHNA and CDR2 YSLEER. The CDR3 is made up of 17 amino acids. The CDR3, as DNA: TGCGCCAGCAGCCTAGGACTCGCGGGGCGCTCCTACAATGAGCAGTTCTTC. Translation: CASSLGLAGRSYNEQFF.

V usage is TRBV23-1 and J usage is TRBJ1-2, with 8 bases that match TRBD1. TRBV23-1 is labeled an ORF, and its function is uncertain. J was trimmed by 4 bases and V by 2 bases; bases with no gene match: 9. The CDR3 length is 16 residues. CDR3 sequence (DNA): TGCGCCAGCAGTCAACGCGACAGGGGACCCAGCTATGGCTACACCTTC. This sequence encodes CASSQRDRGPSYGYTF.

Worth noting for this clone: A far larger clone lies a single base away; this is likely a read error. Other DNA variants within this sample encode the same CDR3. The chain is built from TRBV29-1 and TRBJ2-3, with D possibly being TRBD1 or TRBD2 (5 bases each). Germline CDR1 and CDR2: SQVTM and ANQGSEA. The CDR3 spans 13 residues. The ends were cut back, 4 bases at V and 1 base at J, with 9 bases in the middle. The CDR3 is CSVAGTRTDTQYF. CDR3 DNA sequence: TGCAGCGTTGCCGGGACGCGCACAGATACGCAGTATTTT.

This clone was counted once. With a much larger clone just one base away, this may be a read error. The J gene is TRBJ1-1, the V gene TRBV29-1, with a weak D call TRBD1 (5 bases). The V end was cut by 6 bases, the J end by 3 bases, with 14 bases between. CDR1 is SQVTM, CDR2 ANQGSEA, per germline. This CDR3 contains 13 residues. CDR3 sequence reads: CSVGVQAYTEAFF. CDR3 nucleotide sequence: TGCAGCGTGGGGGTACAGGCGTACACTGAAGCTTTCTTT.